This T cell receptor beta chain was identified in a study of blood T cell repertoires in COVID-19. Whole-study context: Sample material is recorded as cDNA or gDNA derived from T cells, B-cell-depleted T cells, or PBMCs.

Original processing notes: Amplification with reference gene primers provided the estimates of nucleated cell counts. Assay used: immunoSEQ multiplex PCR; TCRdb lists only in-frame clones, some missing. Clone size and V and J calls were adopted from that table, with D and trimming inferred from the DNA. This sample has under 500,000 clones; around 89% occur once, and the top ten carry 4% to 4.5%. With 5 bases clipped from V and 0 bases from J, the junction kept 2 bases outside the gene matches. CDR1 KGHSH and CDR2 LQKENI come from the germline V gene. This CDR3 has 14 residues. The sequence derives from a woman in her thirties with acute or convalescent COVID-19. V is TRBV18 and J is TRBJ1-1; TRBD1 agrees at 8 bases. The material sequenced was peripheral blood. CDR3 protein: CASSGQGMNTEAFF. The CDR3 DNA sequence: TGTGCCAGCTCAGGACAGGGCATGAACACTGAAGCTTTCTTT.